The present entry profiles one T cell receptor beta chain with its context. Antigen specificity is unknown. This sample was included in a study of graft-versus-host responses after intestinal transplantation. The study's findings and limits: Recipient marrow contained GvH clones, some of which appeared first in ileum or blood.

Profiling relied on immunoSEQ multiplex PCR, and the TCRdb table lists in-frame clones only, not all of them. This sample has fewer than 120,000 clones, with around 93% found just once. The CDR3 is 14 residues long. Losses at the gene ends were 4 bases for V and 4 bases for J; bases not matched to a gene: 2. Germline CDR1 reads MRHNA; CDR2 reads SNTAGT. This TCR derives from a human donor who received an intestinal transplant. This material consisted of unstimulated CD8+ T cells sorted from spleen or lymph node cells, taken before intestinal transplant. The rearrangement links TRBV6-4 to TRBJ2-1, with 9 bases matching TRBD2. CDR3 region: CASSALAGYNEQFF. The DNA of the CDR3 is TGTGCCAGCAGTGCCCTAGCGGGGTACAATGAGCAGTTCTTC.